This TCR beta chain was captured by sequencing in a study of post-analysis software for immune sequencing data. The CDR3 length is 14 residues. Germline V gene data show CDR1 as MNHNS and CDR2 as SASEGT. Trimming removed 3 bases at V and 5 bases at J, with 14 bases between. Sequencing libraries made from TCR beta cDNA carried unique molecular identifiers. One entry per CDR3 protein, called by TCRdb with MiXCR from the PCR reads. The table records under 200,000 distinct CDR3 sequences, about 30% of them present only once. This clonotype was seen at least ten times. Antigen unknown. Study-level findings and limits: Among 5 or 6 TRBV segments more frequent in patients than controls were TRBV5-6, TRBV5-1 and TRBV20-1. Under the F measure, samples that were prepared in one batch clustered strongly together.

Sequencing used blood. This clonotype originated in a girl aged 2-17 years with multiple sclerosis. This chain joins TRBV6-1 and TRBJ2-7; possibly TRBD1 for D (5 bases). The CDR3 DNA sequence: TGTGCCAGCAGTGAGACCCGACAGTCGGACGAGCAGTACTTC. Translated: CASSETRQSDEQYF.